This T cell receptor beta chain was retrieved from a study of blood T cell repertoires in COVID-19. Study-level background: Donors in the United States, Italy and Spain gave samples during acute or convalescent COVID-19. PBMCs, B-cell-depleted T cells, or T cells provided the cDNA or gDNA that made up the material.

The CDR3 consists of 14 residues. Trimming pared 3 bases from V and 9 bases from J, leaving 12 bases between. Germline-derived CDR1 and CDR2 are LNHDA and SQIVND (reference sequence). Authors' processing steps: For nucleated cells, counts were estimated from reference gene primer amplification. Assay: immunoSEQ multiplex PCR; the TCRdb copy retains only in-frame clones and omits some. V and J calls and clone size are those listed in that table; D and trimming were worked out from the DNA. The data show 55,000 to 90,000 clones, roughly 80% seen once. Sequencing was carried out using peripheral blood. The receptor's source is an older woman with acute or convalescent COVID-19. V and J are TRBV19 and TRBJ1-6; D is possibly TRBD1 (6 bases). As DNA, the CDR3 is TGTGCCAGTAGTATGGGCCAGGGGATTTCACCCCTCCACTTT. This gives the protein CASSMGQGISPLHF.